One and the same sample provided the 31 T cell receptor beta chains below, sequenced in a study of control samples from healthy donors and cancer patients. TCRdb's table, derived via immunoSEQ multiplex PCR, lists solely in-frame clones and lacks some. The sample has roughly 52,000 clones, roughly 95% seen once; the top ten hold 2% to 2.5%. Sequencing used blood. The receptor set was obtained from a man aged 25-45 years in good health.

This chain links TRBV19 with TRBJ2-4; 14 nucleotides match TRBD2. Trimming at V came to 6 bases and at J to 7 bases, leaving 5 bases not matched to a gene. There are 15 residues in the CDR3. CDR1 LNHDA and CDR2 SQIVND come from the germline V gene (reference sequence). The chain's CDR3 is CASRTGTSGSNIQYF. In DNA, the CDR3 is TGTGCCAGTAGAACCGGGACTAGCGGGAGTAACATTCAGTACTTC.

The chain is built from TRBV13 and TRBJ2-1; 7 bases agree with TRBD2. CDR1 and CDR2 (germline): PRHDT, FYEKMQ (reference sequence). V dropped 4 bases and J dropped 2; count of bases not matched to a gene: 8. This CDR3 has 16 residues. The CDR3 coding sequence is TGTGCCAGCAGCTGGAACCTAGCGGCCACCTACAATGAGCAGTTCTTC. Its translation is CASSWNLAATYNEQFF.

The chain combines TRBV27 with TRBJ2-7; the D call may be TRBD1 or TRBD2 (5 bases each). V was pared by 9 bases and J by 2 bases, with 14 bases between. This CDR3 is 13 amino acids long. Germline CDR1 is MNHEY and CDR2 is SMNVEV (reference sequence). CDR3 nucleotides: TGTGCCAGTTTCGGGACGGCAACCTACGAGCAGTACTTC. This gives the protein CASFGTATYEQYF.

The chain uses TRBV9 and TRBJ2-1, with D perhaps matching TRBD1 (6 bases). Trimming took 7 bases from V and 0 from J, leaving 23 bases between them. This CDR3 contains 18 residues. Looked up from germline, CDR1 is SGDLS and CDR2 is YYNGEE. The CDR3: CASGTRYMGASSYNEQFF. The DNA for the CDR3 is TGTGCCAGCGGCACGCGATACATGGGGGCGAGCTCCTACAATGAGCAGTTCTTC. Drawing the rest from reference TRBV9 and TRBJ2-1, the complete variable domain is DSGVTQTPKHLITATGQRVTLRCSPRSGDLSVYWYQQSLDQGLQFLIQYYNGEERAKGNILERFSAQQFPDLHSELNLSSLELGDSALYFCASGTRYMGASSYNEQFFGPGTRLTVL.

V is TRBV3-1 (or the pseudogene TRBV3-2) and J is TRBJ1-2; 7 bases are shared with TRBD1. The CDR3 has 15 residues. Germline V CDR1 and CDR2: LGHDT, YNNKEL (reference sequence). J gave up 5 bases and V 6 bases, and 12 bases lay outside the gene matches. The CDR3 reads CASSHPRDRNYGYTF. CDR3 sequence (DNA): TGTGCCAGCAGTCACCCCCGGGACAGAAATTATGGCTACACCTTC.

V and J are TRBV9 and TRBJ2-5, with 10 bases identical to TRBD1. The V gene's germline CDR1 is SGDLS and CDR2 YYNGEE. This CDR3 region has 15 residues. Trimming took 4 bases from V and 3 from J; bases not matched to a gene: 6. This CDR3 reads CASSISGTGEETQYF. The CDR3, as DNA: TGTGCCAGCAGCATCTCCGGGACAGGGGAAGAGACCCAGTACTTC.

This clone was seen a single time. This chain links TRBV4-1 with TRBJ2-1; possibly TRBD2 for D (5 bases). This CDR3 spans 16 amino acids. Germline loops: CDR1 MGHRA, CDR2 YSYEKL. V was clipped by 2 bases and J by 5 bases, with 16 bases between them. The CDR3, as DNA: TGCGCCAGCAGCCAACCGCGGGCGGCAGGCGACAATGAGCAGTTCTTC. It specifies CASSQPRAAGDNEQFF.

CDR3 sequence (DNA): TGTGCCAGCAGTGAAGCCCGGACTAGCGGGAAGGAGACCCAGTACTTC. Encoded protein: CASSEARTSGKETQYF. The genes are TRBV2 and TRBJ2-5, with 12 bases that match TRBD2. Trimming removed 0 bases from V and 5 bases from J; junction bases left unmatched: 4. The germline V gene has CDR1 SNHLY and CDR2 FYNNEI. This CDR3 contains 16 residues. The whole variable domain, filled in from reference TRBV2 and TRBJ2-5, reads EPEVTQTPSHQVTQMGQEVILRCVPISNHLYFYWYRQILGQKVEFLVSFYNNEISEKSEIFDDQFSVERPDGSNFTLKIRSTKLEDSAMYFCASSEARTSGKETQYFGPGTRLLVL.

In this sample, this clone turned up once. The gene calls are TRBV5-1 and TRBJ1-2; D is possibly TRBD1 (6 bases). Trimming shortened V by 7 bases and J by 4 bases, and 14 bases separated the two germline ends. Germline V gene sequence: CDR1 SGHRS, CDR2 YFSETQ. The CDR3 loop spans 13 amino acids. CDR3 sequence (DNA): TGCGCCAGCGCCTTAGGGGGGAGCTATGGCTACACCTTC. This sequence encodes CASALGGSYGYTF.

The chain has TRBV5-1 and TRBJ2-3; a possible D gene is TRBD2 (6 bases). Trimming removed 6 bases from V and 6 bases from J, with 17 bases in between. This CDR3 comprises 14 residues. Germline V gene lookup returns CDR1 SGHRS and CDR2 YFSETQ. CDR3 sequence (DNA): TGCGCCAGCAACCGGGACTCCCTCCGCGATACGCAGTATTTT. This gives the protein CASNRDSLRDTQYF.

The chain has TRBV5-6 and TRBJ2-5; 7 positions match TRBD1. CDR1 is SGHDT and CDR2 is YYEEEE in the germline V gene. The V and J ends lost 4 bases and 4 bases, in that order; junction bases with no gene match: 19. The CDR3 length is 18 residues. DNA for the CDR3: TGTGCCAGCAGCCTACCGGGACAGCAGGGTTTGTTCGGAGAGACCCAGTACTTC. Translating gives CASSLPGQQGLFGETQYF. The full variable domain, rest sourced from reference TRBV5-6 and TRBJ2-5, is DAGVTQSPTHLIKTRGQQVTLRCSPKSGHDTVSWYQQALGQGPQFIFQYYEEEERQRGNFPDRFSGHQFPNYSSELNVNALLLGDSALYLCASSLPGQQGLFGETQYFGPGTRLLVL.

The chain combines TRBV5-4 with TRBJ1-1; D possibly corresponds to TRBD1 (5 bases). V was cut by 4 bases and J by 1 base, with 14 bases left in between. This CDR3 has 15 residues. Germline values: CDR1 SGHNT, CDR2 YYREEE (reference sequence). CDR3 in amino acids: CASSVGTPQNTEAFF. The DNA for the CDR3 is TGTGCCAGCAGCGTGGGGACTCCTCAGAACACTGAAGCTTTCTTT.

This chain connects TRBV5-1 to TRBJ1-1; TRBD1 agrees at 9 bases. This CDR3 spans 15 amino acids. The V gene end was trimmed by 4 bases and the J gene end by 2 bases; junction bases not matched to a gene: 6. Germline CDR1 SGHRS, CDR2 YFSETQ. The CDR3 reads CASSGTGLGNTEAFF. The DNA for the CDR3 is TGCGCCAGCAGCGGGACAGGGCTCGGTAACACTGAAGCTTTCTTT.

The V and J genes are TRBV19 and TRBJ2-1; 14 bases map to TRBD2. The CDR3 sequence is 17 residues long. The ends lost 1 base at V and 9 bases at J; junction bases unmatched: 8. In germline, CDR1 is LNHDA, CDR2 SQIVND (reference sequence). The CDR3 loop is CASSIVKGTSGSGEQFF. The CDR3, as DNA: TGTGCCAGTAGTATAGTTAAGGGGACTAGCGGGAGCGGTGAGCAGTTCTTC.

The CDR3 reads CASSPGYGYTF. CDR3 in DNA: TGTGCCAGCAGTCCGGGCTATGGCTACACCTTC. The chain links TRBV27 to TRBJ1-2; unclear D gene. The CDR3 loop spans 11 amino acids. Germline V lookup: CDR1 MNHEY, CDR2 SMNVEV (reference sequence). With 5 bases removed from V and 4 bases from J, the gap between germline ends came to 5 bases.

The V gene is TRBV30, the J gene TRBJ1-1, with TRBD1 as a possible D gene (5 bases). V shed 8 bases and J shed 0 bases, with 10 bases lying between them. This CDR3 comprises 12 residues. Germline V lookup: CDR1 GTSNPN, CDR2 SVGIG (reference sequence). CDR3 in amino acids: CAMGRMNTEAFF. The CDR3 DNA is TGTGCCATGGGACGGATGAACACTGAAGCTTTCTTT.

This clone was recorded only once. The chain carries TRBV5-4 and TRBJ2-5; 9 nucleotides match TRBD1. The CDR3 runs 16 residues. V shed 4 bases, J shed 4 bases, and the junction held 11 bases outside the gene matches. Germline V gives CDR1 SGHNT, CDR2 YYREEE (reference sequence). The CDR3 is CASSPRTGEFLETQYF. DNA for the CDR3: TGTGCCAGCAGCCCCCGGACAGGGGAGTTTTTAGAGACCCAGTACTTC.

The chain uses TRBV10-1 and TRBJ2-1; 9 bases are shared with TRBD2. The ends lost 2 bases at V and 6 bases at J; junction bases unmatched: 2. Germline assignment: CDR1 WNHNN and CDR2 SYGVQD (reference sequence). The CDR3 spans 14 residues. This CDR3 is CASSERGLANEQFF. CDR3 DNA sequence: TGCGCCAGCAGTGAGCGGGGACTAGCCAATGAGCAGTTCTTC.

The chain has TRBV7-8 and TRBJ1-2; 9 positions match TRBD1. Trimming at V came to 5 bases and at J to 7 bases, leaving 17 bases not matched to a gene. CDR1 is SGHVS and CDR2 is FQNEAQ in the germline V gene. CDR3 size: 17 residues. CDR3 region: CASSRFGRDREGGGYTF. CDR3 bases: TGTGCCAGCAGCAGATTTGGTCGGGACAGGGAAGGTGGTGGCTACACCTTC.

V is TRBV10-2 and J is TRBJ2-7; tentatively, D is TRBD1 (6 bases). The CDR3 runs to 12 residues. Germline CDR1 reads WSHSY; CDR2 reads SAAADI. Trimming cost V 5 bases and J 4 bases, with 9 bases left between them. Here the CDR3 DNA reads TGCGCCAGCAGTATTCAGGGGTACGAGCAGTACTTC. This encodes CASSIQGYEQYF.

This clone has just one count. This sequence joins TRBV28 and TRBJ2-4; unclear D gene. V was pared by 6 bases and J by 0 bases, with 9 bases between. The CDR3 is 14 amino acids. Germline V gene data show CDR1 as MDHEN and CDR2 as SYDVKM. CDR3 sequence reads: CASSYSLAKNIQYF. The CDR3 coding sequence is TGTGCCAGCAGCTATAGCCTAGCCAAAAACATTCAGTACTTC.

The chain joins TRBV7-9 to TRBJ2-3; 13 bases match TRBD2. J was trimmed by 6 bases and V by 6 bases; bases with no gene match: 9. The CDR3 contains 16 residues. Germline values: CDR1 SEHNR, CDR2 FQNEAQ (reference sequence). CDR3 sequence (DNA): TGTGCCAGCAGTTCCCGACTAGCGGGAGGAAGGGATACGCAGTATTTT. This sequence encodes CASSSRLAGGRDTQYF.

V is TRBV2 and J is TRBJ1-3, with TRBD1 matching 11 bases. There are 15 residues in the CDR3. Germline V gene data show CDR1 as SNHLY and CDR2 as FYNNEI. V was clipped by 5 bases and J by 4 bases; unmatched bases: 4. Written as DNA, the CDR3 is TGTGCCAGCAGTCCGGACAGGGGGCTAGGAAACACCATATATTTT. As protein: CASSPDRGLGNTIYF. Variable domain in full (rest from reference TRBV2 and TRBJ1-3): EPEVTQTPSHQVTQMGQEVILRCVPISNHLYFYWYRQILGQKVEFLVSFYNNEISEKSEIFDDQFSVERPDGSNFTLKIRSTKLEDSAMYFCASSPDRGLGNTIYFGEGSWLTVV.

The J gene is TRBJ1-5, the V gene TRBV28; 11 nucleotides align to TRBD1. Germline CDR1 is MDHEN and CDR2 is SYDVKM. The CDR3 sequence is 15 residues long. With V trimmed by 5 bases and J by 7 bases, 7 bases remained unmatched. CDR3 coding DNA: TGTGCCAGCAGTCCCGGACAGGGGGCGGCGCAGCCCCAGCATTTT. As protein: CASSPGQGAAQPQHF.

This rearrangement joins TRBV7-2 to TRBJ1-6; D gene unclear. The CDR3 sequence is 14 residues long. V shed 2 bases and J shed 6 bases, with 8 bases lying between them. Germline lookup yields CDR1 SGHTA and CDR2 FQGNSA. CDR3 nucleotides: TGTGCCAGCAGCTTACCGGGGTTTAATTCACCCCTCCACTTT. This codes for CASSLPGFNSPLHF.

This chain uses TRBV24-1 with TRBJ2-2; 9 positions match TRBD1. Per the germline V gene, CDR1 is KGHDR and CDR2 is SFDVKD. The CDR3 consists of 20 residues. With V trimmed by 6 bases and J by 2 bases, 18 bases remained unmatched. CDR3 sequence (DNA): TGTGCCACCAGTCCACCCTTGGCGGGACAGGGAAGGGGAAACACCGGGGAGCTGTTTTTT. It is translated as CATSPPLAGQGRGNTGELFF.

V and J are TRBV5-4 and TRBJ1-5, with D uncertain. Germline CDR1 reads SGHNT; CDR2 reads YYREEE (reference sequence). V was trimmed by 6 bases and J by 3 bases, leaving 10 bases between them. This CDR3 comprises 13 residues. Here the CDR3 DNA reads TGTGCCAGCACCTCCGGCCCCAATCAGCCCCAGCATTTT. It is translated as CASTSGPNQPQHF.

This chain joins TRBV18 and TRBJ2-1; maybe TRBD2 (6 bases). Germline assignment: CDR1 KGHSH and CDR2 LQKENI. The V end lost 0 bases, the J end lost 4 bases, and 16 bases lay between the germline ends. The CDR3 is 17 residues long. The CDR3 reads CASSPPGGDWIYNEQFF. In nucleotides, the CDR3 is TGTGCCAGCTCACCACCGGGAGGAGACTGGATATACAATGAGCAGTTCTTC.

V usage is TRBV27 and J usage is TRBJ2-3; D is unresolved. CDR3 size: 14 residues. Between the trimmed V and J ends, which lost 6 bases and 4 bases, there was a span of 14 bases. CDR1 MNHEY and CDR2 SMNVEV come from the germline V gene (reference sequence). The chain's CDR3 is CASRLDPRADTQYF. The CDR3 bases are TGTGCCAGCAGACTCGACCCTAGGGCAGATACGCAGTATTTT.

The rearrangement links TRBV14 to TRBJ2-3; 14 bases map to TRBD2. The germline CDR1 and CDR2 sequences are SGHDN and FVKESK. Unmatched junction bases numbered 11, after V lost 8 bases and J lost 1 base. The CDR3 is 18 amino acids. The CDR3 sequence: CASAMGTSGSRGTDTQYF. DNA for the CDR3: TGTGCCAGCGCGATGGGGACTAGCGGGAGCCGGGGCACAGATACGCAGTATTTT. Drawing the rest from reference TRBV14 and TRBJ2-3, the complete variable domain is EAGVTQFPSHSVIEKGQTVTLRCDPISGHDNLYWYRRVMGKEIKFLLHFVKESKQDESGMPNNRFLAERTGGTYSTLKVQPAELEDSGVYFCASAMGTSGSRGTDTQYFGPGTRLTVL.

Written as DNA, the CDR3 is TGTGCCAGCAGTGAAGTTCTCGAGGGTGAAGCTTTCTTT. Translating it yields CASSEVLEGEAFF. This chain connects TRBV6-1 to TRBJ1-1; D gene unclear. Per the germline V gene, CDR1 is MNHNS and CDR2 is SASEGT. CDR3 length: 13 residues. V was pared by 1 base and J by 7 bases, with 10 bases between.